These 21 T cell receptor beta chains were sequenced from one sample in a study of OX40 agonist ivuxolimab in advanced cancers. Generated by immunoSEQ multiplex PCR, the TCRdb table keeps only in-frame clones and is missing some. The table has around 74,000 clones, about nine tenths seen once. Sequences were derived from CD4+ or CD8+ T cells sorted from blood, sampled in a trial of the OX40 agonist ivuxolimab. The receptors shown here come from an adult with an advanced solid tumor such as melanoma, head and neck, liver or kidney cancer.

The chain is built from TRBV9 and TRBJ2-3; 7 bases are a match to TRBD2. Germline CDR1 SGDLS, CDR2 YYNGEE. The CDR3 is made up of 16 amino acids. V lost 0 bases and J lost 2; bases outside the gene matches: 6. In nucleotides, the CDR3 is TGTGCCAGCAGCGTAGCGGTGACTAGCCCCACAGATACGCAGTATTTT. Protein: CASSVAVTSPTDTQYF.

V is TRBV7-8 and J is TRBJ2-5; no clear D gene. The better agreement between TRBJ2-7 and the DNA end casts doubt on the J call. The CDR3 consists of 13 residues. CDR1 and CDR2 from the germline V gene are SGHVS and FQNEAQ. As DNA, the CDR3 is TGTGCCAGCGGCCGCCTATTAGGGTCCGAGCAGTACTTC. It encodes CASGRLLGSEQYF.

For the CDR3, the DNA is TGTGCCAGCAGCGCCGGCGCTGACAATCAGCCCCAGCATTTT. Its translation is CASSAGADNQPQHF. The V call is TRBV28, the J call TRBJ1-5, with no clear D. This CDR3 is 14 amino acids long. The V gene lost 6 bases and the J gene lost 3 bases, with 12 bases spanning the gap. Germline assignment: CDR1 MDHEN and CDR2 SYDVKM.

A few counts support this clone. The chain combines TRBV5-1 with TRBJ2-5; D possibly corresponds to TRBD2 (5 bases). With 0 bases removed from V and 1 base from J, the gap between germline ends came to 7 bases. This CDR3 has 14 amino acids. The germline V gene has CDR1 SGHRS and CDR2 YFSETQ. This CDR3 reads CASSLGGGQETQYF. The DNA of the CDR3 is TGCGCCAGCAGCTTGGGTGGAGGCCAAGAGACCCAGTACTTC.

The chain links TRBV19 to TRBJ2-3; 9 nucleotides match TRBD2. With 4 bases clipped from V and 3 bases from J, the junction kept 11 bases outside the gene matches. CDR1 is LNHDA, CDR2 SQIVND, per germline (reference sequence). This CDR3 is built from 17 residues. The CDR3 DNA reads TGTGCCAGTAGTACCCGAGCTAGCGGGGTAGCGACAGATACGCAGTATTTT. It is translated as CASSTRASGVATDTQYF.

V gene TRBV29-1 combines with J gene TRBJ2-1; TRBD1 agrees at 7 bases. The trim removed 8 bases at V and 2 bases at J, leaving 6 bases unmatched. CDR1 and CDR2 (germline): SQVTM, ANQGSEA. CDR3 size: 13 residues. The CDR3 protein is CSTNRGTYNEQFF. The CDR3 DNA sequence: TGCAGCACCAACAGGGGTACCTACAATGAGCAGTTCTTC.

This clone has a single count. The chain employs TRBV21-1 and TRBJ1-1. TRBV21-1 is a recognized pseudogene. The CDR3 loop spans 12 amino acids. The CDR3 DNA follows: TGTGCCAGCAGCAAAGGGAACACTGAAGCTTTCTTT. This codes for CASSKGNTEAFF.

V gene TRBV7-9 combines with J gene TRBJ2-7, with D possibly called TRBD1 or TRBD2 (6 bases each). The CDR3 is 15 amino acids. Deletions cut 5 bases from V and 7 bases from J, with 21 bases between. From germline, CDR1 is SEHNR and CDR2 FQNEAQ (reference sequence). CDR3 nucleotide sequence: TGTGCCAGCAGCCCGAGGGGGGTCGCCTGGGGAGAGCAGTACTTC. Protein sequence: CASSPRGVAWGEQYF.

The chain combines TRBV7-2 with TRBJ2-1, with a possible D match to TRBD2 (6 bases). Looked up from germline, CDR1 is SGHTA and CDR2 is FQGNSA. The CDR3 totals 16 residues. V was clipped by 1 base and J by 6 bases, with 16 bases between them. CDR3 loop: CASSLGPEAGANEQFF. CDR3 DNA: TGTGCCAGCAGCTTAGGGCCGGAAGCGGGTGCCAATGAGCAGTTCTTC.

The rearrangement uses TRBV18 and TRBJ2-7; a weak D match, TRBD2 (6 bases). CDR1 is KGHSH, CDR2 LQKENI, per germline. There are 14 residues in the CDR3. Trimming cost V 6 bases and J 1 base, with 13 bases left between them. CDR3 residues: CASSGGRRSYEQYF. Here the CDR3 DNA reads TGTGCCAGCTCGGGGGGTCGCAGATCCTACGAGCAGTACTTC.

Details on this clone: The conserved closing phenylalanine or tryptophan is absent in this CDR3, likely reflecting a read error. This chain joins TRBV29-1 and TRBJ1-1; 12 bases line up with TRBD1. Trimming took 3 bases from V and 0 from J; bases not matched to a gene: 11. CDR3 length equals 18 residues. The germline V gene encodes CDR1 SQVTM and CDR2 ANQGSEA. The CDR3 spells CSVDGGTGGARMNTEAFL. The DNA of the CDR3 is TGCAGCGTTGACGGTGGGACAGGGGGCGCGAGGATGAACACTGAAGCTTTCCTT.

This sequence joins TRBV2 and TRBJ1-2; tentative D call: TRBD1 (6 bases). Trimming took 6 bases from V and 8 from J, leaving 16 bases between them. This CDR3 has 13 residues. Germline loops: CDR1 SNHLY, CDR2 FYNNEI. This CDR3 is CASRVLRGEGYTF. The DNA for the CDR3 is TGTGCCAGCAGGGTACTCAGGGGAGAAGGCTACACCTTC.

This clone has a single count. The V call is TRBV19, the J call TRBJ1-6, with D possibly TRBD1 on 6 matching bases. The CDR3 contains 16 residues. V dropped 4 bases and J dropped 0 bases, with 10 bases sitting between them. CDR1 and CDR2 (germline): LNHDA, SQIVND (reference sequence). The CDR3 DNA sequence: TGTGCCAGTAGTACGAAGGGGGACTCCTATAATTCACCCCTCCACTTT. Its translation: CASSTKGDSYNSPLHF.

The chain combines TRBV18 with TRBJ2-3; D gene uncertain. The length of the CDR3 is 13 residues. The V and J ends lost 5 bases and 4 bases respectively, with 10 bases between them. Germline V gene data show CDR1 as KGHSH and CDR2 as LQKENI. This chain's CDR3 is CASSSESPDTQYF. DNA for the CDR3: TGTGCCAGCTCATCCGAAAGCCCAGATACGCAGTATTTT. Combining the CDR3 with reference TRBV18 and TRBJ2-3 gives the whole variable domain NAGVMQNPRHLVRRRGQEARLRCSPMKGHSHVYWYRQLPEEGLKFMVYLQKENIIDESGMPKERFSAEFPKEGPSILRIQQVVRGDSAAYFCASSSESPDTQYFGPGTRLTVL.

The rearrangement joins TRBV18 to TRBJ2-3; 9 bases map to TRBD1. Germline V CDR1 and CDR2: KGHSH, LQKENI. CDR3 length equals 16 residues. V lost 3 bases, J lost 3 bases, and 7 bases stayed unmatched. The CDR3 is CASSPNGQGRTDTQYF. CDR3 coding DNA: TGTGCCAGCTCACCGAACGGACAGGGGAGGACAGATACGCAGTATTTT.

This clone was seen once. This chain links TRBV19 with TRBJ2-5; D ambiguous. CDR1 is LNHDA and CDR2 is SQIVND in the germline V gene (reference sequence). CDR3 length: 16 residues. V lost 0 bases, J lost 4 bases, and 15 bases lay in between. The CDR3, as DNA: TGTGCCAGTAGTATAGATCTTTTCACCTTGTCAGAGACCCAGTACTTC. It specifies CASSIDLFTLSETQYF. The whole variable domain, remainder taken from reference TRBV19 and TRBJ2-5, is DGGITQSPKYLFRKEGQNVTLSCEQNLNHDAMYWYRQDPGQGLRLIYYSQIVNDFQKGDIAEGYSVSREKKESFPLTVTSAQKNPTAFYLCASSIDLFTLSETQYFGPGTRLLVL.

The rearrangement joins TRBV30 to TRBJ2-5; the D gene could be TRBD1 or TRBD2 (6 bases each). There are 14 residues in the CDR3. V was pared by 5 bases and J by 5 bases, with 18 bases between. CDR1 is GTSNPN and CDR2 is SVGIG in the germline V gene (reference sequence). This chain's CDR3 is CAWGSGGGKETQYF. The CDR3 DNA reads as TGTGCCTGGGGTAGCGGAGGGGGGAAGGAGACCCAGTACTTC.

DNA for the CDR3: TGTGCCATCAGCTATCGACGTGATAATGAAAAACTGTTTTTT. Protein sequence: CAISYRRDNEKLFF. The rearrangement joins TRBV10-3 to TRBJ1-4, with unresolved D. The CDR3 runs to 14 residues. V was pared by 6 bases and J by 4 bases, with 12 bases between. Germline lookup yields CDR1 ENHRY and CDR2 SYGVKD.

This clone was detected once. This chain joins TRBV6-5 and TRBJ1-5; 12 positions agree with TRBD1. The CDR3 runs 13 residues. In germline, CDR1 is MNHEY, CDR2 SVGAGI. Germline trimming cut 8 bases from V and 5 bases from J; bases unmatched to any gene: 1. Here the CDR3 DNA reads TGTGCCAGCGGGACAGGGGGCTATCAGCCCCAGCATTTT. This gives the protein CASGTGGYQPQHF.

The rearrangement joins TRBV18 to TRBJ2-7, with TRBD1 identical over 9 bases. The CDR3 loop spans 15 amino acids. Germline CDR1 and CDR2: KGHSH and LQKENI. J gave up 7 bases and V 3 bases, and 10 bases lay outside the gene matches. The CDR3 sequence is CASSPGQGRRDEQYF. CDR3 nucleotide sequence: TGTGCCAGCTCACCCGGACAGGGGCGAAGGGATGAGCAGTACTTC. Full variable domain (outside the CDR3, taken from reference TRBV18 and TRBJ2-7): NAGVMQNPRHLVRRRGQEARLRCSPMKGHSHVYWYRQLPEEGLKFMVYLQKENIIDESGMPKERFSAEFPKEGPSILRIQQVVRGDSAAYFCASSPGQGRRDEQYFGPGTRLTVT.

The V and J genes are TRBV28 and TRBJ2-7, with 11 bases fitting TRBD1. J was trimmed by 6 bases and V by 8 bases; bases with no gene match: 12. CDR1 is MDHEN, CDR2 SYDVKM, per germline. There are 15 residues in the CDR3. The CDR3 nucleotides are TGTGCCAGCTGCTCCCCGGGACAGGGGGTTTGCGAGCAGTACTTC. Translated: CASCSPGQGVCEQYF.